This TCR beta chain was profiled in a study of T-cell memory formation after mild COVID-19. Across the whole study: TCR clusters showed largely donor specificity.

TCR alpha and TCR beta cDNA libraries carrying sample barcodes and UMIs came from 5'RACE with constant-segment primers. From the 5' RACE reads, TCRdb called clonotypes with MiXCR, one entry per CDR3 protein. This sample has 280,000 or so distinct CDR3 sequences; approximately 8.4% occur once, and the top ten carry 20% to 25%. CDR3 size: 15 residues. The germline V gene encodes CDR1 MNHEY and CDR2 SMNVEV (reference sequence). With 5 bases clipped from V and 7 bases from J, the junction kept 9 bases outside the gene matches. General study findings and limits: Contracting CD4+ clones lay largely in CM and EM, with CD8+ ones residing in EMRA. In second-wave clones peaking day 37, SARS-CoV-2 specificity remained unconfirmed.

With regard to this clonotype: The antigen is not known.

The chain links TRBV27 to TRBJ1-5, with 9 bases that match TRBD1. The clonotype comes from a man aged 18-30 years who had mild COVID-19 (a few samples of this study predate the infection). Cell type and time point are not known. Specimen: PBMCs or a T cell subset sorted from them (not recorded which). CDR3 loop: CASSPGQGNYQPQHF. The DNA of the CDR3 is TGTGCCAGCAGTCCGGGACAGGGAAATTACCAGCCCCAGCATTTT.